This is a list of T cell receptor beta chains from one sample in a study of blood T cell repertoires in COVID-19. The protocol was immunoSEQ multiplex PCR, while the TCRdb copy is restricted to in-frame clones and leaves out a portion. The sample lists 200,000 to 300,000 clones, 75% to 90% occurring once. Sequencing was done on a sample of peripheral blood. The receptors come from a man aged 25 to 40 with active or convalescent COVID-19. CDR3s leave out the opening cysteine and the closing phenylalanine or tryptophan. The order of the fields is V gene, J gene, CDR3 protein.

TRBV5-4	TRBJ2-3	ASSTIQGRDTQY
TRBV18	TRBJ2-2	ASSNLRVVAANTGELF
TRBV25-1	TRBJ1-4	ASSHKGQERNEKLF
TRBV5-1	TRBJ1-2	ASSPVGDRAFYGYT
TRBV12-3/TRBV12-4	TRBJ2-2	ASRRTGELF
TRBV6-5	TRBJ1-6	ASTYGRDGSPLH
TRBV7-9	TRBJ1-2	ASSTDYTGYYGYT
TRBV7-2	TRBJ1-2	ASSPASRGDYGYT
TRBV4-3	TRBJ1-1	ASSQERGTGNTEAF
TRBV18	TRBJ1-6	ASSPDRDSPLH
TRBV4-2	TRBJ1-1	ASSQAKHSLNTEAF
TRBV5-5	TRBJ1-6	ASSLAPPNSPLH
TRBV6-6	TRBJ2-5	ASSQGLQETQY
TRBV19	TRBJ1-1	ASMPDTYTEAF
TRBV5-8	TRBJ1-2	ASSLGSSRGGIYGYT
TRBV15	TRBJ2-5	ATSSLALGETQY
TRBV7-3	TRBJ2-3	ASSLGTRAGTDTQY
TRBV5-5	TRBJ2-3	ASSFRTGGSTQY
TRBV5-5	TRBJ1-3	ASSRHGAESSGNTIY
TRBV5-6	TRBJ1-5	ASSPAGGGSNQPQH
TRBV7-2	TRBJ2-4	ASSLGTGVGENIQY
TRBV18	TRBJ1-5	ASSQDRGDNQPQH
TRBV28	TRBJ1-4	ASSLIQTGSNEKLF
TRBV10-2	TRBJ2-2	ASRLAGENTGELF
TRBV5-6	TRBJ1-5	ASSAGPDSNQPQH
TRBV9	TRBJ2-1	ASSDTRDTYNEQF
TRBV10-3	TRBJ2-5	AISGPDQETQY
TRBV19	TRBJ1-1	ASSRPGGYTEAF
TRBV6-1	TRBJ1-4	ASSERAWGDIREKLF
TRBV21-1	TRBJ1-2	ASSQAGGTGNYGYT
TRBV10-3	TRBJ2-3	AISESGRGGTASTDTQY
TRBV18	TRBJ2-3	ASSPQADPTDTQY
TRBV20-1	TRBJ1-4	SAREEALF
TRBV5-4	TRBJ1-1	ASSLNRGDTEAF
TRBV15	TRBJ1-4	ATSRGQGLNEKLF
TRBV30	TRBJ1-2	AWSRSTEYRNYGYT
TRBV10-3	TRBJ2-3	AISGGQDGDTQY
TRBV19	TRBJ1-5	ASSQGLGQPQH
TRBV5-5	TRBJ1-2	ASRVSGSEGYT
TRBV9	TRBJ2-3	ASSVDLAGTDTQY
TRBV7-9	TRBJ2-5	ASSAETGMYQETQY